The 6 T cell receptor beta chains presented below share a single source sample, sequenced in a study of blood T cell repertoires in COVID-19. The method was immunoSEQ multiplex PCR; TCRdb's version includes in-frame clones alone and lacks a portion of them. The sample consists of approximately 120,000 clones, roughly 69% of them appearing once. The sequenced sample was peripheral blood. The receptors were sampled from a woman in her 70s with acute or convalescent COVID-19.

This clone has a count of ten or more. The chain recombines TRBV9 with TRBJ2-3; 7 positions match TRBD2. CDR3 length equals 18 residues. The junction had 10 bases not matched to a gene; V was cut back by 0 bases and J by 0 bases. Germline V CDR1 and CDR2: SGDLS, YYNGEE. The CDR3 region is CASSVEASGAGSTDTQYF. For the CDR3, the DNA is TGTGCCAGCAGCGTAGAGGCTAGCGGAGCTGGGAGCACAGATACGCAGTATTTT.

This clone has a handful of counts. The chain couples TRBV11-3 to TRBJ2-1; D uncertain. This CDR3 spans 15 amino acids. The V end lost 5 bases, the J end lost 5 bases, and 16 bases lay between the germline ends. Germline V CDR1 and CDR2: SGHNT, YENEEA. Written as DNA, the CDR3 is TGTGCCAGCAGCCCCCACCGAGGCTCGGACAATGAGCAGTTCTTC. Its protein is CASSPHRGSDNEQFF. Full variable domain (missing parts from reference TRBV11-3 and TRBJ2-1): EAGVVQSPRYKIIEKKQPVAFWCNPISGHNTLYWYLQNLGQGPELLIRYENEEAVDDSQLPKDRFSAERLKGVDSTLKIQPAELGDSAVYLCASSPHRGSDNEQFFGPGTRLTVL.

The rearrangement uses TRBV12-5 and TRBJ1-6; 9 bases fit TRBD1. The CDR3 totals 15 residues. V was pared by 1 base and J by 7 bases, with 2 bases of the junction left unmatched. Germline V CDR1 and CDR2: LGHNT, FRNRAP. The CDR3 bases are TGTGCTAGTGGTTTGGCCGGACAGGGGAATTCACCCCTCCACTTT. This sequence encodes CASGLAGQGNSPLHF. The whole variable domain, filled in from reference TRBV12-5 and TRBJ1-6, reads DARVTQTPRHKVTEMGQEVTMRCQPILGHNTVFWYRQTMMQGLELLAYFRNRAPLDDSGMPKDRFSAEMPDATLATLKIQPSEPRDSAVYFCASGLAGQGNSPLHFGNGTRLTVT.

The chain links TRBV28 to TRBJ2-3; D ambiguous. The V gene lost 6 bases and the J gene lost 0 bases, with 7 bases spanning the gap. There are 13 residues in the CDR3. Germline CDR1 is MDHEN and CDR2 is SYDVKM. Here the CDR3 reads CASRRSSTDTQYF. The CDR3 nucleotides read TGTGCCAGCAGGCGTTCTAGCACAGATACGCAGTATTTT. The full variable domain, with the rest looked up from reference TRBV28 and TRBJ2-3, is DVKVTQSSRYLVKRTGEKVFLECVQDMDHENMFWYRQDPGLGLRLIYFSYDVKMKEKGDIPEGYSVSREKKERFSLILESASTNQTSMYLCASRRSSTDTQYFGPGTRLTVL.

This rearrangement joins TRBV24-1 to TRBJ1-2; D gene uncertain. V lost 2 bases to trimming and J lost 2 bases, with 17 bases between them. The CDR3 has 17 residues. CDR1 is KGHDR and CDR2 is SFDVKD in the germline V gene. The CDR3, as DNA: TGTGCCACCAGTGATTCCACTCGGAGGGCGGGGAACTATGGCTACACCTTC. This sequence encodes CATSDSTRRAGNYGYTF.

The rearrangement uses TRBV5-6 and TRBJ1-4, with D tentatively TRBD1 (6 bases). Germline assignment: CDR1 SGHDT and CDR2 YYEEEE. Trimming took 1 base from V and 4 from J, leaving 11 bases between them. This CDR3 is built from 15 residues. Written as DNA, the CDR3 is TGTGCCAGCAGCTTGAAGTACAGGGATAATGAAAAACTGTTTTTT. It yields the protein CASSLKYRDNEKLFF.